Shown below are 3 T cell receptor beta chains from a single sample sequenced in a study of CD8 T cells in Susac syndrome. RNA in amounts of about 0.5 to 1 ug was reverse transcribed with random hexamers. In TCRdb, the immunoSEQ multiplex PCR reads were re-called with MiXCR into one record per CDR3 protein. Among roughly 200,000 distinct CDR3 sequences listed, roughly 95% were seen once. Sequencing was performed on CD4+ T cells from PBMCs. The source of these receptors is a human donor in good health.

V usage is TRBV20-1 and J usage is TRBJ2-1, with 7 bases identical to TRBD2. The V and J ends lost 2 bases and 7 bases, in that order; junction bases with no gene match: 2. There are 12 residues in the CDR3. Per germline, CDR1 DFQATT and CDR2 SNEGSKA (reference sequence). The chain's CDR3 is CSARRTSNEQFF. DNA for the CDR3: TGCAGTGCTAGACGGACTAGTAATGAGCAGTTCTTC.

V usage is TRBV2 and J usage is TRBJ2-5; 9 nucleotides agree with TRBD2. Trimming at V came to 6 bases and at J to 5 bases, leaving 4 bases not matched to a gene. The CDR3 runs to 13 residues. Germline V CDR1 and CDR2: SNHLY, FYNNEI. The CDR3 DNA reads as TGTGCCAGCAGGATAGCGGGAGCGGAGACCCAGTACTTC. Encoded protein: CASRIAGAETQYF.

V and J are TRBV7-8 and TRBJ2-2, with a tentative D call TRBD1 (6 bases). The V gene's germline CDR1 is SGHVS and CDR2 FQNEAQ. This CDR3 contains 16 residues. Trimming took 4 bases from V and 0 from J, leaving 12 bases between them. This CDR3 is CASSSNNRANTGELFF. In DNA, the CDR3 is TGTGCCAGCAGCTCGAATAACAGGGCGAACACCGGGGAGCTGTTTTTT.